This entry features one TCR beta chain sequence. Its specific antigen is unknown. Base qualities are not at hand, and no much larger clone is one base apart. This record comes from a study of beta chain features in type 1 diabetes (dated by TCRdb to the late 2010s). At the level of the whole study: Mean age, gender distribution, total cell number and subset yield did not differ between patients and healthy donors. Whereas all 30 or so donors provided naive and central memory subsets, regulatory and stem cell-like memory subsets were isolated from just 8 patients and about 8 healthy donors. Across all samples, some 110,000,000 sorted cells were examined, and cell number per subset correlated strongly with RNA yield. In the study, TCRB repertoires of sorted circulating CD4+ T cell subsets from recently diagnosed type 1 diabetes patients were compared with those of matched healthy donors. Overall results and qualifications from the work: Patients with type 1 diabetes made fewer insertions and deleted more nucleotides at VDJ recombination sites, implying thymic rearrangement abnormalities. Shorter templates might have been favored by PCR, but patient and control samples were amplified and corrected together, so both groups would have been affected equally by any skew. Because cDNA was sequenced instead of genomic DNA, highly expressing activated cells could be over-represented, though the groups showed no difference in activation or CD3 levels. Only small numbers of individuals were included in the HLA sub-analyses, which left unresolved whether HLA type had any influence on TCRB rearrangement. In all four CD4+ subsets, TCRB CDR3 length was moderately but significantly shorter in type 1 diabetes patients. The naive, central memory and regulatory TCRB repertoires appeared to resemble one another more closely among patients than among healthy donors.

Each donor gave one peripheral blood draw, averaging roughly 100 mL, which was collected into heparinised tubes. Naive, central memory, regulatory and stem cell-like memory CD4+ T cells were sorted on a BD FACSAria II using a panel including CD45RO, CCR7, CD25, CD127, CD95 and CD27. All sorted populations exceeded 95% purity. Right away, PBMCs were isolated by Lymphoprep density gradient centrifugation and were stained directly, with no culture step. To minimize batch effects, samples were stained and sorted in pairs, one healthy donor with one patient per experiment. The High Capacity cDNA Reverse Transcription Kit was used to reverse transcribe all of the isolated RNA, meaning that expressed TCRB transcripts were what got sequenced. Deep immunoSEQ sequencing was applied to naive, central memory and regulatory T cell samples, giving an average of around 4 million total reads per sample. Sorted cells were lysed in RLT buffer, and RNA was extracted using DNase-treated RNeasy Micro or Mini kits according to cell number. Each cell subset was processed on its own to prevent cross-contamination, while patient and healthy donor samples were processed together. The immunoSEQ multiplex PCR was used to amplify TCRB sequences from cDNA, generating 87-bp fragments that spanned the CDR3 region. The amplicons were sequenced using the Illumina HiSeq platform. The authors processed their data as follows. Synthetic template baselines were used to correct PCR bias computationally, reads within Hamming distance 2 were collapsed, and singletons that could not be merged were discarded. Reads were aligned against IMGT so that V, D and J genes, CDR3 length and insertions or deletions at six rearrangement sites could be assigned. Clonotype counts were normalized to sorted cell number within each subset before computing true diversity and Gini coefficients with the tcR R package. The overlap coefficient, calculated on TCRB nucleotide sequences, was used to measure repertoire sharing. Out-of-frame TCRB sequences from naive cells were analyzed as a proxy for the pre-selection repertoire. TCRdb re-hosts the immuneACCESS table, in-frame sequences only. Its copies lack some clones; in the studies checked, an unresolved V gene accounts for under half of them, and the cause for the rest is not known. The V and J calls and clone size are taken from that table; D and trimming were inferred from the DNA. Here the sample has some 410,000 clones; around 13% occur a single time. Together, the top ten hold about 0.04% of the sample.

V loses 1 base, J loses 3 bases, and the germline ends lie 9 bases apart. CDR1 and CDR2 (KGHSH, LQKENI) derive from the germline V gene. From cysteine to phenylalanine, the CDR3 is 14 amino acids long. Only the CDR3 DNA is retained, 42 bases long and in frame from the first base. Recombination linked TRBV18 to TRBJ2-5, with no confidently assigned D gene. What was sequenced was naive CD4+ T cells from blood. The sample's cell subset or site label, decoded: true naive CD4+ T cells. The clonotype was recovered from a young man in good health. The sequenced DNA is TGTGCCAGCTCACCACGGGCGGCTAAAGAGACCCAGTACTTC. Its protein product is CASSPRAAKETQYF.